The source of this T cell receptor beta chain is a study of OX40 agonist ivuxolimab in advanced cancers. For the study at large: A mean age of roughly 62 years, range about 20 to 90, was recorded, and roughly 80% were male.

Comment on this clone: Its antigen is unknown.

Study-wide points: Among T cells, CD8+ cells averaged more expanded clones than CD4+ cells.

The method was immunoSEQ multiplex PCR; TCRdb's version includes in-frame clones alone and lacks a portion of them. The repertoire holds some 52,000 clones, with roughly 94% as singletons. The TCR sequence derives from an adult with an advanced solid tumor such as melanoma, head and neck, liver or kidney cancer. The starting material was CD4+ or CD8+ T cells sorted from blood, obtained in a trial of the OX40 agonist ivuxolimab.

The CDR3 protein is CASSSDYTDTQYF. CDR3 bases: TGCGCCAGCAGTTCTGACTACACAGATACGCAGTATTTT. The rearrangement links TRBV5-1 to TRBJ2-3; D perhaps matches TRBD2 (5 bases). From germline, CDR1 is SGHRS and CDR2 YFSETQ. The CDR3 has 13 amino acids. V was shortened by 5 bases and J by 2 bases, with 9 bases between the two germline ends. The whole variable domain, filled in from reference TRBV5-1 and TRBJ2-3, reads KAGVTQTPRYLIKTRGQQVTLSCSPISGHRSVSWYQQTPGQGLQFLFEYFSETQRNKGNFPGRFSGRQFSNSRSEMNVSTLELGDSALYLCASSSDYTDTQYFGPGTRLTVL.